These T cell receptor beta chains were read from a single sample in a study of Graves' ophthalmopathy and Graves' hyperthyroidism. TCRdb redid the calling of the multiplex PCR reads with MiXCR, one entry per CDR3 protein. The sample lists over a million distinct CDR3 sequences, approximately 35% seen once, with over 8.5% in the top ten. Sequencing used peripheral blood or thyroid tissue (not recorded which). The receptors here all came from an adult man with Graves' hyperthyroidism. CDR3s include the opening cysteine and the closing phenylalanine or tryptophan. Fields, in order: V gene, J gene, D gene, clone size, CDR3 DNA, CDR3 protein. D genes are given only for firm matches. A clone size is listed for some rows: how often the clone was seen (once, few, many), or a class if it is expanded.

TRBV24-1	TRBJ2-2	.	many	TGTGCCACCAGTGTCGGACCCTACACCGGGGAGCTGTTTTTT	CATSVGPYTGELFF
TRBV9	TRBJ2-7	TRBD1	many	TGTGCCAGCAGCACCAGTGGGGACAGTTCCTACGAGCAGTACTTC	CASSTSGDSSYEQYF
TRBV7-8	TRBJ2-7	.	many	TGTGCCAGCAGCCCCGTTACATCGGTCGAGCAGTACTTC	CASSPVTSVEQYF
TRBV19	TRBJ2-7	.	many	TGCGCCAGCAGTACAGGTTCCTACGAGCAGTACTTC	CASSTGSYEQYF
TRBV11-2	TRBJ2-7	.	.	TGTGCCAGCAGCTTGGCCGGGGCGGCGAGGACCTACGAGCAGTACTTC	CASSLAGAARTYEQYF
TRBV18	TRBJ1-2	.	once	TGTGCCAGCTCACCACTCCCCGAAACGGGAGGCTACACCTTC	CASSPLPETGGYTF
TRBV10-2	TRBJ2-5	.	.	TGTGCCAGCAGTTTAGAAGGGTCGGGCAATCAGCCCCAGTACTTC	CASSLEGSGNQPQYF
TRBV11-2	TRBJ1-1	.	.	TGTGCCTGCAGCTTAGATATAATGGCCGCTGAAGCTTTCTTT	CACSLDIMAAEAFF
TRBV7-9	TRBJ1-5	TRBD1	.	TGTGCCAGCAGCTCGGGGGACAGGGTCTCTCAGCCCCAGCATTTT	CASSSGDRVSQPQHF
TRBV29-1	TRBJ1-4	TRBD1	.	TGCAGCGTTGGAGTAGGGACAGATGAAAAACTGTTTTTT	CSVGVGTDEKLFF
TRBV12-3/TRBV12-4	TRBJ2-2	.	.	TGTGCCAGCAGTCCCCAACCCGGGACAGGGGAGCTGTTTTTT	CASSPQPGTGELFF
TRBV15	TRBJ1-2	.	.	TGTGCCACCACCTTGGCGGGGGCTGGCTACACCTTC	CATTLAGAGYTF
TRBV30	TRBJ2-7	.	few	TGTGCCTGGAGTGTAGGGCAGGGGTCGGACGAGCAGTACTTC	CAWSVGQGSDEQYF
TRBV20-1	TRBJ2-7	TRBD2	many	TGCAGTGCTAGTGGGGGACTAGCGGGAGTTTACGAGCAGTACTTC	CSASGGLAGVYEQYF